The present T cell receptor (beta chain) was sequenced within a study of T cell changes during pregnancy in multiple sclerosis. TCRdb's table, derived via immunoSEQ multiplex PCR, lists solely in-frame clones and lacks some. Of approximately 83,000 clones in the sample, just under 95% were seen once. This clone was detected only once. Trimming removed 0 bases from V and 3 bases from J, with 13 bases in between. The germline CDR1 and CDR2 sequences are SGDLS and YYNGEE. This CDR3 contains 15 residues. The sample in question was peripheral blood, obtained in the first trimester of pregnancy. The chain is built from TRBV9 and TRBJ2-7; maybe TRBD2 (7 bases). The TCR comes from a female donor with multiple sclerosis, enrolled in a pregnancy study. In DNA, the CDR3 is TGTGCCAGCAGCGTAGGCGGGGGCCTAAACTACGAGCAGTACTTC. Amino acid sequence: CASSVGGGLNYEQYF.